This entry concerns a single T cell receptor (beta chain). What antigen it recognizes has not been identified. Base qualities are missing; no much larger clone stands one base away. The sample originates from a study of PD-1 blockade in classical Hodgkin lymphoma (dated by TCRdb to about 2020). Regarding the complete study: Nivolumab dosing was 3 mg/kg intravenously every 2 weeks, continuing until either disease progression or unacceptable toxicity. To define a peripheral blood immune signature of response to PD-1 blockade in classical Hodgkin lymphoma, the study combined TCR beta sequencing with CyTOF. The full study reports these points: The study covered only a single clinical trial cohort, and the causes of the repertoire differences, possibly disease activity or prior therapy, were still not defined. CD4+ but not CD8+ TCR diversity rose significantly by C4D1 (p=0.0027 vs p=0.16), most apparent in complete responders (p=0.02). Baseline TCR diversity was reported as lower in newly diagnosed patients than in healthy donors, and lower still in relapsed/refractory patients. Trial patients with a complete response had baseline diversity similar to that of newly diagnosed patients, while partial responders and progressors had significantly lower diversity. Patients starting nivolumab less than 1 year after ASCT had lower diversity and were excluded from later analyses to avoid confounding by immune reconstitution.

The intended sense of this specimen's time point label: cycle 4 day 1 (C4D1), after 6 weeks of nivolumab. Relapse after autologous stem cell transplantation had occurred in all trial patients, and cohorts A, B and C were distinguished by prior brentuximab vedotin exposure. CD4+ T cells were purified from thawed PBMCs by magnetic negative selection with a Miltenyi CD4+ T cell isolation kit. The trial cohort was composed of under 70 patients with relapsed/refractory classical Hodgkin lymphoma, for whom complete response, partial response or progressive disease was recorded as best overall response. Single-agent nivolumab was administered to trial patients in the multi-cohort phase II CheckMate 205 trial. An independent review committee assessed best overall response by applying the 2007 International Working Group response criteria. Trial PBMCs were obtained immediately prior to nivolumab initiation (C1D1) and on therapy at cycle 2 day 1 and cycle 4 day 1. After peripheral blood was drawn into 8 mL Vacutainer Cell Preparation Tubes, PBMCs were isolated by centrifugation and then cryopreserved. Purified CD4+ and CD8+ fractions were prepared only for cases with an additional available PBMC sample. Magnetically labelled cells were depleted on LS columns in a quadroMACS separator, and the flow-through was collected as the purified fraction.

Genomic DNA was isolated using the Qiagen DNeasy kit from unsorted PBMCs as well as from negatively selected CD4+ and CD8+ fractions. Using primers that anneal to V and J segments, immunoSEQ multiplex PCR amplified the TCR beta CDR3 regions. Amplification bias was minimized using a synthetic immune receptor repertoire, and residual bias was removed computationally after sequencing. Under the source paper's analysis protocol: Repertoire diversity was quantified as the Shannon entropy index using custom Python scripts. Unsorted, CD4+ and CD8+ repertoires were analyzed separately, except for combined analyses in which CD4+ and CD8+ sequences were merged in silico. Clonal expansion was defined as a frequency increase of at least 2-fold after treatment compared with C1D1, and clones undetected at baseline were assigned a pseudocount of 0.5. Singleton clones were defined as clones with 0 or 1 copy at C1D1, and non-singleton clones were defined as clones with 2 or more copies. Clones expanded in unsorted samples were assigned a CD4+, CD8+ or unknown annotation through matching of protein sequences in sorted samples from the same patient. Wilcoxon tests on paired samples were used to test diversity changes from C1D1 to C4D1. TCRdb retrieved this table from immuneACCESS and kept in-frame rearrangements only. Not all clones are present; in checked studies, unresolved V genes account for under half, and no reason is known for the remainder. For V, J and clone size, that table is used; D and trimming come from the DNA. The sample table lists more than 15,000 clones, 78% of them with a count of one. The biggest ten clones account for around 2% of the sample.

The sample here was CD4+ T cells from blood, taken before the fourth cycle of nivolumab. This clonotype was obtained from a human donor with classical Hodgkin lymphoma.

The DNA is as follows: TGTGCCAGCAGCTCCACAGTCCCCGAGCAGTTCTTC. Its product reads: CASSSTVPEQFF. Recombination joined TRBV7-6 with TRBJ2-1, with the D gene uncertain. The germline V gene encodes CDR1 SGHVS and CDR2 FNYEAQ. The cysteine opens and the phenylalanine closes a CDR3 of 12 amino acids. Solely the CDR3 DNA is kept, with 36 bases framed from the first base. V sheds 4 bases and J sheds 10 bases, leaving 11 bases between their ends.